Listed here are 6 T cell receptor beta chains from one sample, sequenced in a study of shared clonotypes between healthy human individuals (dated by TCRdb to about 2020). The method behind the library was the immunoSEQ multiplex PCR assay. In TCRdb, the immuneACCESS table is reduced to in-frame sequences with V and J assigned. These tables do not hold every clone; where another copy was compared, an unresolved V gene accounts for under half, and the others remain unexplained. This sample has 530,000 or so clones in its table, and roughly 85% of those were observed once. The ten biggest clones cover under 15% of the sample. The specimen sequenced was PBMCs. These receptors came from a woman in her thirties or forties in good health. Some clones in this sample may be carry-over from other donors' samples.

The chain employs TRBV6-6 and TRBJ2-2; D unclear. This CDR3 has 13 amino acids. V was pared by 5 bases and J by 3 bases, with 7 bases between. CDR1 MNHNY and CDR2 SVGAGI come from the germline V gene (reference sequence). For the CDR3, the DNA is TGTGCCAGCAGTACCACCCACACCGGGGAGCTGTTTTTT. The encoded protein is CASSTTHTGELFF.

The rearrangement links TRBV7-2 to TRBJ2-5; 10 positions match TRBD2. The J call may not be correct, given that the DNA end is closer to TRBJ2-7. Germline CDR1 is SGHTA and CDR2 is FQGNSA. The CDR3 loop spans 16 amino acids. CDR3 bases: TGTGCCAGCAGCTTAGTGGTGAGCGGGAGGGCCTACGAGCAGTACTTC. This translates into CASSLVVSGRAYEQYF.

The V call is TRBV15, the J call TRBJ2-7; D is uncertain. Trimming stripped 0 bases from V and 6 bases from J, with 18 bases between. Germline V gene data show CDR1 as LNHNV and CDR2 as YYDKDF (reference sequence). The CDR3 length is 16 residues. CDR3 in DNA: TGTGCCACCAGCAGAGATCCCCCAGGTAGGTTGACCGAGCAGTACTTC. Translated: CATSRDPPGRLTEQYF.

Concerning this clone: The junction and the germline gene differ at one end; a read error may be behind it. The V gene is TRBV7-7, the J gene TRBJ2-5; tentatively, D is TRBD1 or TRBD2 (5 bases each). This CDR3 is built from 16 residues. Looked up from germline, CDR1 is SSHAT and CDR2 is FNYEAQ (reference sequence). The CDR3 reads CASSLGPPHGTETQYF. CDR3 DNA: TGTGCTAGCAGCTTAGGGCCTCCACATGGGACAGAGACCCAGTACTTC.

The V gene is TRBV27, the J gene TRBJ2-2; unclear D gene. This CDR3 has 16 amino acids. V was shortened by 0 bases and J by 0 bases, with 8 bases between the two germline ends. Looked up from germline, CDR1 is MNHEY and CDR2 is SMNVEV (reference sequence). CDR3 amino acids: CASSLSGGTNTGELFF. The CDR3 DNA sequence: TGTGCCAGCAGTTTATCGGGCGGTACGAACACCGGGGAGCTGTTTTTT.

This sequence joins TRBV6-5 and TRBJ2-6; D call uncertain. From germline, CDR1 is MNHEY and CDR2 SVGAGI. The CDR3 sequence is 13 residues long. The ends were cut back, 6 bases at V and 2 bases at J, with 5 bases in the middle. The CDR3: CASSSTGANVLTF. The CDR3 bases are TGTGCCAGCAGCTCTACTGGGGCCAACGTCCTGACTTTC.